The 23 T cell receptor beta chains below come from one sample, sequenced in a study of blood T cells in healthy people across ages. Primed by a sample-barcoded 5' primer and a J-beta primer mix, a second PCR proceeded for about 6 to 11 cycles. From the 5' RACE reads, TCRdb called clonotypes with MiXCR, one entry per CDR3 protein. The data show about 1 million distinct CDR3 sequences, with around 45% seen just once and approximately 19% held by the top ten. Source material: blood. The source is a woman aged 55-69 years in good health.

V gene TRBV5-1 combines with J gene TRBJ2-5; D may match TRBD1 or TRBD2 (5 bases each). This CDR3 is built from 15 residues. Germline V gene data show CDR1 as SGHRS and CDR2 as YFSETQ. The V end was cut by 4 bases, the J end by 2 bases, with 15 bases between. The CDR3, as DNA: TGCGCCAGCAGCAAGCCACGGGACGAACAAGAGACCCAGTACTTC. Translated: CASSKPRDEQETQYF.

The rearrangement joins TRBV21-1 to TRBJ2-1; the table calls TRBD1, which could not be checked here. TRBV21-1 corresponds to a pseudogene. CDR3 size: 18 residues. The CDR3 DNA follows: TGTGCCAGCAGCAAAGCGCGGGGCGGGGGGAGCTCCTACAATGAGCAGTTCTTC. Encoded protein: CASSKARGGGSSYNEQFF.

At least ten counts were recorded for this clonotype. Being one base from a much bigger clone, this may be a read error. CDR3 amino acids: CASSVGRLQETQYF. The CDR3 DNA reads TGTGCCAGCAGTGTAGGGAGACTCCAAGAGACCCAGTACTTC. This sequence joins TRBV27 and TRBJ2-5; a weak D match, TRBD2 (5 bases). CDR3 length: 14 residues. Trimming removed 5 bases from V and 1 base from J, with 11 bases in between. In germline, CDR1 is MNHEY, CDR2 SMNVEV (reference sequence).

The chain couples TRBV2 to TRBJ2-1; 8 positions agree with TRBD1. The CDR3 contains 12 residues. Losses at the gene ends were 10 bases for V and 7 bases for J; bases not matched to a gene: 6. In germline, CDR1 is SNHLY, CDR2 FYNNEI. DNA of the CDR3: TGTGCCACCGTGGACAGGGTAAATGAGCAGTTCTTC. Its protein is CATVDRVNEQFF.

V gene TRBV27 combines with J gene TRBJ2-3, with 9 bases that match TRBD2. CDR3 length: 14 amino acids. V lost 5 bases, J lost 4 bases, and 4 bases stayed unmatched. Germline assignment: CDR1 MNHEY and CDR2 SMNVEV (reference sequence). CDR3 protein: CASSPLAGPDTQYF. DNA for the CDR3: TGTGCCAGCAGTCCTCTAGCGGGGCCAGATACGCAGTATTTT.

Details on this clonotype: A much more abundant neighbour one base away suggests this may be a read error. This sequence joins TRBV20-1 and TRBJ2-5; D possibly uses TRBD1 or TRBD2 (6 bases each). The CDR3 is made up of 13 amino acids. V shed 4 bases and J shed 0 bases, with 9 bases lying between them. From germline, CDR1 is DFQATT and CDR2 SNEGSKA (reference sequence). CDR3 DNA: TGCAGTGCTAAAGGGGGGTACCAAGAGACCCAGTACTTC. It yields the protein CSAKGGYQETQYF.

The chain carries TRBV27 and TRBJ2-1, with a weak D call TRBD2 (5 bases). The V end was cut by 5 bases, the J end by 3 bases, with 14 bases between. The CDR3 runs to 15 residues. The germline CDR1 and CDR2 sequences are MNHEY and SMNVEV (reference sequence). This CDR3 reads CASSHQDGIYNEQFF. Written as DNA, the CDR3 is TGTGCCAGCAGTCACCAGGACGGGATCTACAATGAGCAGTTCTTC.

This clonotype was picked up many times. The chain combines TRBV10-3 with TRBJ2-7; D gene ambiguous. V gave up 3 bases and J gave up 0 bases, with 6 bases separating them. The CDR3 consists of 13 residues. Germline-derived CDR1 and CDR2 are ENHRY and SYGVKD. The CDR3 DNA reads TGTGCCATCAGTGATCTGGTCTCCTACGAGCAGTACTTC. This translates into CAISDLVSYEQYF.

The CDR3 nucleotides read TGCAGCGTTGAAGATCTTGGGAATATCTATGGCTACACCTTC. Protein: CSVEDLGNIYGYTF. The V and J genes are TRBV29-1 and TRBJ1-2; no definite D call. The CDR3 is 14 residues long. Germline V gene data show CDR1 as SQVTM and CDR2 as ANQGSEA. Trimming left V 0 bases short and J 4 bases short, with 12 bases between.

The CDR3 is CASSLGLGPDTEAFF. The DNA of the CDR3 is TGTGCCAGCAGCTTGGGACTGGGCCCCGACACTGAAGCTTTCTTT. The chain recombines TRBV7-9 with TRBJ1-1; D might be TRBD1 (5 bases). V was cut by 3 bases and J by 3 bases, with 14 bases left in between. This CDR3 has 15 residues. Germline V gene sequence: CDR1 SEHNR, CDR2 FQNEAQ (reference sequence).

V usage is TRBV10-3 and J usage is TRBJ2-1; D is uncertain. CDR1 ENHRY and CDR2 SYGVKD come from the germline V gene. The CDR3 contains 13 residues. The V end lost 7 bases, the J end lost 8 bases, and 15 bases lay between the germline ends. CDR3 nucleotides: TGTGCCATCACTGAACCTGGACGCGATGAGCAGTTCTTC. This sequence encodes CAITEPGRDEQFF.

A few counts support this clonotype. V and J are TRBV20-1 and TRBJ2-5, with 9 bases that match TRBD1. Near its end, the DNA agrees better with TRBJ2-7, so the J call may be wrong. Germline lookup yields CDR1 DFQATT and CDR2 SNEGSKA (reference sequence). The CDR3 spans 15 residues. The CDR3 bases are TGCAGTGCTAGAGATTCCGGGACAGGGAGAAGCGAGCAGTACTTC. Translation: CSARDSGTGRSEQYF.

This clonotype was recorded at least ten times. This chain uses TRBV7-8 with TRBJ2-2; D may be TRBD2 (6 bases). V dropped 6 bases and J dropped 1 base, with 12 bases sitting between them. CDR3 size: 15 residues. Germline lookup yields CDR1 SGHVS and CDR2 FQNEAQ. In DNA form, the CDR3 reads TGTGCCAGCAGTCGGGAGCGGTTGAACACCGGGGAGCTGTTTTTT. Translation gives CASSRERLNTGELFF.

The chain links TRBV11-2 to TRBJ2-3, with D perhaps assigned TRBD1 or TRBD2 (6 bases each). Germline CDR1 SGHAT, CDR2 FQNNGV. V was cut by 5 bases and J by 2 bases, with 26 bases left in between. The CDR3 consists of 19 residues. The CDR3 region has the DNA TGTGCCAGCAGCCGATATGGGGGGACCGCAGGGACATTCACAGATACGCAGTATTTT. Its protein product is CASSRYGGTAGTFTDTQYF.

V is TRBV9 and J is TRBJ2-6, with D tentatively TRBD2 (6 bases). The V end was cut by 0 bases, the J end by 1 base, with 17 bases between. Germline V lookup: CDR1 SGDLS, CDR2 YYNGEE. The CDR3 has 19 residues. The chain's CDR3 is CASSVAATGGGSGANVLTF. The DNA of the CDR3 is TGTGCCAGCAGCGTAGCTGCTACAGGAGGAGGGTCTGGGGCCAACGTCCTGACTTTC.

This chain uses TRBV9 with TRBJ2-5, with no clear D. Germline lookup yields CDR1 SGDLS and CDR2 YYNGEE. V shed 1 base and J shed 11 bases, with 15 bases lying between them. This CDR3 has 13 residues. The CDR3 sequence is CASSVRSDNEQYF. CDR3 DNA: TGTGCCAGCAGCGTACGGAGTGACAATGAGCAGTACTTC.

In this sample, this clonotype turned up a few times. This sequence joins TRBV27 and TRBJ2-2; D possibly uses TRBD1 or TRBD2 (6 bases each). V was cut by 3 bases and J by 8 bases, with 19 bases left in between. Germline V gene sequence: CDR1 MNHEY, CDR2 SMNVEV (reference sequence). CDR3 size: 16 residues. CDR3: CASSFAGALGGGELFF. The CDR3 nucleotides are TGTGCCAGCAGTTTTGCAGGGGCTCTCGGGGGTGGGGAGCTGTTTTTT.

The chain couples TRBV20-1 to TRBJ2-4; TRBD1 might be the D (6 bases). The V and J ends lost 2 bases and 0 bases respectively, with 11 bases between them. The CDR3 runs to 15 residues. Germline V gene data show CDR1 as DFQATT and CDR2 as SNEGSKA (reference sequence). The CDR3 loop reads CSARPGTLAKNIQYF. CDR3 coding DNA: TGCAGTGCTAGACCCGGGACACTAGCCAAAAACATTCAGTACTTC.

This clonotype has only a few counts. This chain joins TRBV11-2 and TRBJ1-2; 7 bases agree with TRBD1. V dropped 3 bases and J dropped 5; count of bases not matched to a gene: 3. CDR3 size: 13 residues. CDR1 and CDR2 from the germline V gene are SGHAT and FQNNGV. The CDR3 sequence is CASSFDREYGYTF. The CDR3 DNA reads TGTGCCAGCAGCTTCGACAGGGAATATGGCTACACCTTC.

This clonotype has a single count. The chain recombines TRBV5-1 with TRBJ2-7; D is perhaps TRBD1 (7 bases). The germline V gene encodes CDR1 SGHRS and CDR2 YFSETQ. V was cut by 3 bases and J by 1 base, with 11 bases left in between. The CDR3 is 14 residues long. The CDR3 DNA reads as TGCGCCAGCAGCTCACAGGGGAGGTCCTACGAGCAGTACTTC. It translates to CASSSQGRSYEQYF. Using reference TRBV5-1 and TRBJ2-7 for the parts outside the CDR3, the full variable domain is KAGVTQTPRYLIKTRGQQVTLSCSPISGHRSVSWYQQTPGQGLQFLFEYFSETQRNKGNFPGRFSGRQFSNSRSEMNVSTLELGDSALYLCASSSQGRSYEQYFGPGTRLTVT.

Ten or more counts support this clonotype. V gene TRBV6-6 combines with J gene TRBJ2-7; D may correspond to TRBD1 or TRBD2 (5 bases each). CDR3 size: 11 residues. Germline assignment: CDR1 MNHNY and CDR2 SVGAGI (reference sequence). Trimming pared 9 bases from V and 9 bases from J, leaving 15 bases between. The CDR3 reads CASGTFGGQYF. CDR3 DNA sequence: TGTGCCAGTGGAACTTTTGGGGGGCAGTACTTC.

This chain connects TRBV20-1 to TRBJ2-4, with D perhaps given as TRBD1 or TRBD2 (5 bases each). The CDR3 has 11 amino acids. CDR1 is DFQATT and CDR2 is SNEGSKA in the germline V gene (reference sequence). V was pared by 5 bases and J by 8 bases, with 10 bases between. As DNA, the CDR3 is TGCAGTGCTCCCGTGGGGGACATTCAGTACTTC. Amino acids: CSAPVGDIQYF.

The V and J genes are TRBV3-1 and TRBJ2-5; D is undetermined. V shed 5 bases and J shed 0 bases, with 10 bases lying between them. This CDR3 contains 14 residues. The V gene's germline CDR1 is LGHDT and CDR2 YNNKEL (reference sequence). The CDR3 loop is CASSTLGDQETQYF. The CDR3 DNA sequence: TGTGCCAGCAGCACATTGGGCGACCAAGAGACCCAGTACTTC.